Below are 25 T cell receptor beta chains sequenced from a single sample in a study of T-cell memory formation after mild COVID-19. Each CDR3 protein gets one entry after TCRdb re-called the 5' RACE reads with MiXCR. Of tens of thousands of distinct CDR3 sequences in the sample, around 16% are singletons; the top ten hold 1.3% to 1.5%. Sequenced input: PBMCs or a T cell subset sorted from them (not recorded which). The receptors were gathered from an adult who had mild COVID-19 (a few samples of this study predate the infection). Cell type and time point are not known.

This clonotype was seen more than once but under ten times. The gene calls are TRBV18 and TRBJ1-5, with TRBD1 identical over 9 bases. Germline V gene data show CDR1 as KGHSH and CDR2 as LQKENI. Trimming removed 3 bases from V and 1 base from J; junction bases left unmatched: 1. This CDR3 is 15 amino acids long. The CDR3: CASSPGQGSNQPQHF. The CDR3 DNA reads TGTGCCAGCTCACCCGGACAGGGGAGCAATCAGCCCCAGCATTTT.

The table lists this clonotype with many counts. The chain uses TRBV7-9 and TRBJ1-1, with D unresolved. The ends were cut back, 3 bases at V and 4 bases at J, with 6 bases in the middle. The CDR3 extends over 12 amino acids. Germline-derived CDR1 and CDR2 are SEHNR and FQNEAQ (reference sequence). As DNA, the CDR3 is TGTGCCAGCAGCTTTCCTGGCACTGAAGCTTTCTTT. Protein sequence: CASSFPGTEAFF.

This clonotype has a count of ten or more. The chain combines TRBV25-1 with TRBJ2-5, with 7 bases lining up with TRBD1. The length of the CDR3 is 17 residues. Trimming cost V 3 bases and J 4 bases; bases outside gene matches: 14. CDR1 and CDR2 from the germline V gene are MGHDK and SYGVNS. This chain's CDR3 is CASSDPRQGIVRETQYF. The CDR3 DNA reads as TGTGCCAGCAGTGATCCCCGACAGGGAATTGTGCGAGAGACCCAGTACTTC. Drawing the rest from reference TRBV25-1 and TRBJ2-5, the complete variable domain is EADIYQTPRYLVIGTGKKITLECSQTMGHDKMYWYQQDPGMELHLIHYSYGVNSTEKGDLSSESTVSRIRTEHFPLTLESARPSHTSQYLCASSDPRQGIVRETQYFGPGTRLLVL.

CDR3 protein: CASSQNTGVPGELFF. In DNA form, the CDR3 reads TGTGCCAGCAGTCAGAATACAGGGGTCCCCGGGGAGCTGTTTTTT. The chain joins TRBV6-5 to TRBJ2-2, with 7 bases fitting TRBD1. CDR1 MNHEY and CDR2 SVGAGI come from the germline V gene. The CDR3 contains 15 residues. Trimming at V came to 5 bases and at J to 6 bases, leaving 9 bases not matched to a gene.

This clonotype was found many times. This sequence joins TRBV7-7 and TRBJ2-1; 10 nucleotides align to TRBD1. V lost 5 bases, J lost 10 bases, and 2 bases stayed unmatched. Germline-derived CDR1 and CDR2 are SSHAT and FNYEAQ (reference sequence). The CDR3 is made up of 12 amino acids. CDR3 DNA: TGTGCCAGCAGCCGGGGACAGGGGGAGCAGTTCTTC. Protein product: CASSRGQGEQFF. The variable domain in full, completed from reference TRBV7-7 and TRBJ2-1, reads GAGVSQSPRYKVTKRGQDVTLRCDPISSHATLYWYQQALGQGPEFLTYFNYEAQPDKSGLPSDRFSAERPEGSISTLTIQRTEQRDSAMYRCASSRGQGEQFFGPGTRLTVL.

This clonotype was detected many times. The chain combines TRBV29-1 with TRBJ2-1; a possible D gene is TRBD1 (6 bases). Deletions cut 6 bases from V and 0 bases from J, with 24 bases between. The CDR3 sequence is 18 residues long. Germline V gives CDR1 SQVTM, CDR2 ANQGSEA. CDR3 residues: CSVLTLRTVGDSYNEQFF. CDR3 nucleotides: TGCAGCGTCCTCACGCTCAGGACAGTCGGGGACTCCTACAATGAGCAGTTCTTC.

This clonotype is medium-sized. The CDR3 coding sequence is TGTGCCAGCAGCTTTCAGGGACAGGGGCCCTACGAGCAGTACTTC. It yields the protein CASSFQGQGPYEQYF. The genes are TRBV7-6 and TRBJ2-7; TRBD1 aligns across 10 bases. The germline gives CDR1 SGHVS, CDR2 FNYEAQ. The CDR3 is 15 amino acids. Germline trimming cut 3 bases from V and 2 bases from J; bases unmatched to any gene: 4.

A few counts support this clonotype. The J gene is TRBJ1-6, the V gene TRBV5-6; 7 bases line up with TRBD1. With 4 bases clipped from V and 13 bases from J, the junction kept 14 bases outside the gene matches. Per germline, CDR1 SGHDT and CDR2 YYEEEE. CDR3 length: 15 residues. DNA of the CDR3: TGTGCCAGCAGCGACAAACGGACAGGTCCATTCCCCCTCCACTTT. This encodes CASSDKRTGPFPLHF.

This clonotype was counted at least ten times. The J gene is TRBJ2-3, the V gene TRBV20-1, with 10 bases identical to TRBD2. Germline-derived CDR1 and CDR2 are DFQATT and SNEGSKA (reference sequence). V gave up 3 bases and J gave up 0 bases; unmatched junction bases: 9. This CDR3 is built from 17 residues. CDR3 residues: CSARGSGGASSTDTQYF. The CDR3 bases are TGCAGTGCTAGGGGCAGCGGGGGGGCCTCTAGCACAGATACGCAGTATTTT.

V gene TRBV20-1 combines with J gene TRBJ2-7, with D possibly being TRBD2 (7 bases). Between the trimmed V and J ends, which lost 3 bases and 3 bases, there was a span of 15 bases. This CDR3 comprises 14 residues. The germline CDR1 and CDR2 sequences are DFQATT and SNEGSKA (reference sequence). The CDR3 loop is CSARRGGHGYEQYF. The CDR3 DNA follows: TGCAGTGCTAGGAGGGGGGGACACGGCTACGAGCAGTACTTC.

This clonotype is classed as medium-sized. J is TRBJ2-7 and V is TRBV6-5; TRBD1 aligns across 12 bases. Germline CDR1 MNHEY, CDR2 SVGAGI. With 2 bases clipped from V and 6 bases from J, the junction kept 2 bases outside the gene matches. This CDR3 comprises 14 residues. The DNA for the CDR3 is TGTGCCAGCAGTTACACGGGACAGGGGGCCGAGCAGTACTTC. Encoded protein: CASSYTGQGAEQYF.

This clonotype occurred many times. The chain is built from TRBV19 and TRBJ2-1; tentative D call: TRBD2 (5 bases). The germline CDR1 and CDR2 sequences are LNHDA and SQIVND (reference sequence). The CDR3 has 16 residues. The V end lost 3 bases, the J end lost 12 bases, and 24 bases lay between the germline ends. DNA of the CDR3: TGTGCCAGTAGTATTGGTATGAGGCTATTGGGAGAGGGGCAGTTCTTC. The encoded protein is CASSIGMRLLGEGQFF.

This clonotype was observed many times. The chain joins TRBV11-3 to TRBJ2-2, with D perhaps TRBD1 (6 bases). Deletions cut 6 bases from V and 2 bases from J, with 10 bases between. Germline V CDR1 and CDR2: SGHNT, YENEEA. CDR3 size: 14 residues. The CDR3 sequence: CASRPDRNTGELFF. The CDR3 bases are TGTGCCAGCAGACCGGACAGAAACACCGGGGAGCTGTTTTTT.

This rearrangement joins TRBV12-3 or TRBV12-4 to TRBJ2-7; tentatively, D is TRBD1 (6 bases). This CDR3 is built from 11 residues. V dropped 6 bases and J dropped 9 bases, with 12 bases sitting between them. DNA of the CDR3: TGTGCCAGCAGCGAAACAGGGACGCAGTACTTC. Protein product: CASSETGTQYF.

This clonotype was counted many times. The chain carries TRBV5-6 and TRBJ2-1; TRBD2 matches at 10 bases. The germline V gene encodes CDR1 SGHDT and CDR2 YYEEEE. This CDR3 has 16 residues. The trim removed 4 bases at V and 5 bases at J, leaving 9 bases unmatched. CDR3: CASSHRLAGWDNEQFF. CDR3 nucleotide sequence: TGTGCCAGCAGCCACAGACTAGCGGGTTGGGACAATGAGCAGTTCTTC.

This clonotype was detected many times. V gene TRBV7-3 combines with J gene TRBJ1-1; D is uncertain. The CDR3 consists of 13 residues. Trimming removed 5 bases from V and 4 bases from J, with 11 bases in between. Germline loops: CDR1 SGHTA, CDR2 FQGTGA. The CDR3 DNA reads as TGTGCCAGCAGCCTGACTAGGAGCACTGAAGCTTTCTTT. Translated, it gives CASSLTRSTEAFF.

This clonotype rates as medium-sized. Written as DNA, the CDR3 is TGTGCCAGCAGTCCTATCTTGGGACAGGGGTCTAACCCGAGCAAGTACAATGAGCAGTTCTTC. It encodes CASSPILGQGSNPSKYNEQFF. This chain connects TRBV12-3 or TRBV12-4 to TRBJ2-1; 10 bases are a match to TRBD1. V shed 5 bases and J 4 bases; nucleotides not matched to a gene: 23. The CDR3 length is 21 residues.

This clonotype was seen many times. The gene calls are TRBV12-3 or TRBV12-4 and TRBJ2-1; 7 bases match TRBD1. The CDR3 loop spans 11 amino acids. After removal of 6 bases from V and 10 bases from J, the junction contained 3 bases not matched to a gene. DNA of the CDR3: TGTGCCAGCAGCGAACAGGGGGAGCAGTTCTTC. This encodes CASSEQGEQFF.

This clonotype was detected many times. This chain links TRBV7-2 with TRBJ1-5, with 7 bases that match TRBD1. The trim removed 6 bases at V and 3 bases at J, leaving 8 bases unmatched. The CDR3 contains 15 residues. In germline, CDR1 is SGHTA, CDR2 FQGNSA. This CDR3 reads CASRLNGQVNQPQHF. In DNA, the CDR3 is TGTGCCAGCAGACTGAATGGACAGGTCAATCAGCCCCAGCATTTT.

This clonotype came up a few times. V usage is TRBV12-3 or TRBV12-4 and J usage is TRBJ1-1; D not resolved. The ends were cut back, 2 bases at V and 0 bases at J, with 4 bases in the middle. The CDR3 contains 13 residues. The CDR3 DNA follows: TGTGCCAGCAGTTTAATGTTGAACACTGAAGCTTTCTTT. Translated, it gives CASSLMLNTEAFF.

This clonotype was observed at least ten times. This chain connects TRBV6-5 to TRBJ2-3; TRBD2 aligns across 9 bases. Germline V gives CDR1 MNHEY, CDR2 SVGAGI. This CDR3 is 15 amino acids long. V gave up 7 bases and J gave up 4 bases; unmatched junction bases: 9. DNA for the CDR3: TGTGCCAGCACCAATAAGGGACTAGCCCCAGATACGCAGTATTTT. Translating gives CASTNKGLAPDTQYF.

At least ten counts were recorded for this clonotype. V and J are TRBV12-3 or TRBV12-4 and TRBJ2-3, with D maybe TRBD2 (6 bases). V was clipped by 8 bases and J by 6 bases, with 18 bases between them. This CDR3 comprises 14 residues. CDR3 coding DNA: TGTGCCAGCGCCTTCCAGGGAGGACCCGATACGCAGTATTTT. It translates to CASAFQGGPDTQYF.

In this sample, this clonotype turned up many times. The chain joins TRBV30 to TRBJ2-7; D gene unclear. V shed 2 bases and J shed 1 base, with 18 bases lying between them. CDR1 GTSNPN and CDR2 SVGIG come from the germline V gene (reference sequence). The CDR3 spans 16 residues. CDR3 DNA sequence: TGTGCCTGGAGTCTCCGGCCCTTTAATCCATCCTACGAGCAGTACTTC. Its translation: CAWSLRPFNPSYEQYF.

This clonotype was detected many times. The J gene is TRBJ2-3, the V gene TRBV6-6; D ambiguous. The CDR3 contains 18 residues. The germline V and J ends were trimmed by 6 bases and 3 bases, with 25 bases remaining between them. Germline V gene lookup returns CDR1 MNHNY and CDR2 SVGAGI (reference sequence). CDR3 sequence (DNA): TGTGCCAGCAGCCCTGGCAAAGCAAGCCAAAAAGGAACAGATACGCAGTATTTT. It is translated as CASSPGKASQKGTDTQYF.

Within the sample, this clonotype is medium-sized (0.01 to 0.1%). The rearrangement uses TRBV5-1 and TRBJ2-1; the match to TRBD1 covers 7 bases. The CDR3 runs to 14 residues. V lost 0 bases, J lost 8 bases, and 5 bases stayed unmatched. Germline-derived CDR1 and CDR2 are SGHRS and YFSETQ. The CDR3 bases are TGCGCCAGCAGCTTGGGGGACAGTGTAGATGAGCAGTTCTTC. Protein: CASSLGDSVDEQFF.